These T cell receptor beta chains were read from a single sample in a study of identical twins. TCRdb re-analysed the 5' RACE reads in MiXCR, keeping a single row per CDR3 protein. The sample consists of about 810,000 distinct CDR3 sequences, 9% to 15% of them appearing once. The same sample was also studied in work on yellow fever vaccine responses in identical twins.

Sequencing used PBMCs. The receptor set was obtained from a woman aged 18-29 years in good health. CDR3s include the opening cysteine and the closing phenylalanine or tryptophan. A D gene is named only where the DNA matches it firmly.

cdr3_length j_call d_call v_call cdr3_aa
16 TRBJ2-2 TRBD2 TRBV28 CASSPETSGNTGELFF
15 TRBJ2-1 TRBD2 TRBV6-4 CASSRLLAEYNEQFF
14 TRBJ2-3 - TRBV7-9 CASSIGIGTDTQYF
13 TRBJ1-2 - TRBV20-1 CSAPGRVSRGYTF
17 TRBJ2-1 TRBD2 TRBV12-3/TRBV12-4 CASSQGLAGGHRYEQFF
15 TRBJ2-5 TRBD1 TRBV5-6 CASSSAGTGSETQYF
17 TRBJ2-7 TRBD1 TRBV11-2 CASSTLRGRASVYEQYF
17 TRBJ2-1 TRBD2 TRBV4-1 CASSQYGGGRSYNEQFF
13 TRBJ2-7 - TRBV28 CASQQGSSYEQYF
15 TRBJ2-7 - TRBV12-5 CASGSPQALAYEQYF
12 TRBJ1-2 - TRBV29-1 CSVDRPVYGYTF
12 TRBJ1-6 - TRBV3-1 CASSQGLGTLHF
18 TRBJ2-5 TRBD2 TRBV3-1 CASSPNRGTSGTQETQYF
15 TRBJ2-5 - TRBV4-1 CASSQDGGFQETQYF
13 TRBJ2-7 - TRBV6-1 CASSERETEEQYF
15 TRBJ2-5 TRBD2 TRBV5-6 CASRPFGGAYETQYF
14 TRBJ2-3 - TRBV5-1 CVSSFGRVGDTQYF
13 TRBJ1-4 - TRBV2 CASKGQVNEKLFF
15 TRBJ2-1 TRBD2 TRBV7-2 CASSRLAGNNNEQFF
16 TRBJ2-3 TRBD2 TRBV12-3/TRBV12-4 CASSLLAGKGTDTQYF
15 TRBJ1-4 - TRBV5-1 CASSLEGRANEKLFF
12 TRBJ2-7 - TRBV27 CASRLQGGEQYF